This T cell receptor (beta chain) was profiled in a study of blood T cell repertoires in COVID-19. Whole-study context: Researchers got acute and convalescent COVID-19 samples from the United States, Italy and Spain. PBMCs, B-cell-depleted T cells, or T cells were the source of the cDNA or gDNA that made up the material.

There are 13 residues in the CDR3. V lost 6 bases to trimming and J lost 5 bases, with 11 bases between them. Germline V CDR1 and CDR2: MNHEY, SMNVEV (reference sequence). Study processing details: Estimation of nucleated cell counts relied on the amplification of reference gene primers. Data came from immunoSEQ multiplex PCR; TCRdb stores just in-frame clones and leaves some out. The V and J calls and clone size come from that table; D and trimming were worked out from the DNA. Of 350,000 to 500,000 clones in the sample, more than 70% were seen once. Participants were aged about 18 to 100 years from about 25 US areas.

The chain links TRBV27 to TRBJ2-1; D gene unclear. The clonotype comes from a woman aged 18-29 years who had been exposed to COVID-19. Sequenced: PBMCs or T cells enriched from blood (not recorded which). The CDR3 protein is CASRPLENNEQFF. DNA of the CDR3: TGTGCCAGCAGGCCCCTCGAGAACAATGAGCAGTTCTTC.